This T cell receptor (beta chain) is from a study of cytomegalovirus exposure and HLA in healthy donors. The study, taken as a whole, reports: Most TCRs appeared rarely, but some public TCRs recurred in many donors.

From the roughly 120-subject validation cohort, which was separate from the approximately 700-subject first cohort, the donors were drawn. Details on this clone: Its cognate antigen is unknown.

Germline V gene data show CDR1 as SGHNT and CDR2 as YENEEA. The CDR3 is made up of 17 amino acids. Trimming removed 1 base from V and 7 bases from J; junction bases left unmatched: 10. Profiling relied on immunoSEQ multiplex PCR, and the TCRdb table lists in-frame clones only, not all of them. The table lists some 84,000 clones, approximately 91% of them singletons. V is TRBV11-3 and J is TRBJ2-2; 9 positions agree with TRBD1. The sequence was collected from a young man in good health and CMV-seronegative. The sequencing input was PBMCs. The DNA of the CDR3 is TGTGCCAGCAGCTTAGGTGCTGGACAGGGGTTCGACGGGGAGCTGTTTTTT. As protein: CASSLGAGQGFDGELFF.